The source of this T cell receptor (beta chain) is a study of blood T cell repertoires in COVID-19. Study details: Sites in the United States, Italy and Spain provided acute and convalescent COVID-19 samples.

In the original processing: Reference gene primer amplification yielded estimated nucleated cell counts. Repertoires were generated with immunoSEQ multiplex PCR, while TCRdb's copy carries only in-frame clones and drops some. V, J and clone size were drawn from that table, and D and trimming were deduced from the DNA. The sample lists more than 200,000 clones; 65% to 85% were seen once. V lost 3 bases and J 4 bases, leaving 12 bases between the germline ends. The CDR3 covers 14 residues. From germline, CDR1 is LNHDA and CDR2 SQIVND (reference sequence). The sample comprised peripheral blood. The chain recombines TRBV19 with TRBJ1-1; possibly TRBD1 for D (6 bases). The receptor was isolated from a man aged 40-55 years with acute or convalescent COVID-19. CDR3 loop: CASSMREGGTEAFF. CDR3 DNA sequence: TGTGCCAGTAGTATGAGAGAAGGGGGCACTGAAGCTTTCTTT.